This TCR beta chain derives from a study of blood T cells in healthy people across ages. Study conclusions and caveats: Nothing was known about donor CMV status, and this possibly confounded expanded clonotype changes.

A second roughly 7 to 11 cycle PCR used barcoded and J-beta primers. TCRdb processed the 5' RACE reads anew with MiXCR; each CDR3 protein has one entry. The repertoire holds about 760,000 distinct CDR3 sequences, with about 61% as singletons. The germline V gene has CDR1 MNHNS and CDR2 SASEGT. V lost 4 bases and J lost 2; bases outside the gene matches: 4. CDR3 length: 14 amino acids. Only a few counts were recorded for this clonotype. Its specificity is unknown. The origin of this receptor is a man aged 40-49 years in good health. The V and J genes are TRBV6-1 and TRBJ2-5; 7 bases match TRBD1. Sequencing was done on a sample of blood. The CDR3 loop is CASSGGRGQETQYF. The CDR3 region has the DNA TGTGCCAGCAGTGGAGGCAGGGGGCAAGAGACCCAGTACTTC.